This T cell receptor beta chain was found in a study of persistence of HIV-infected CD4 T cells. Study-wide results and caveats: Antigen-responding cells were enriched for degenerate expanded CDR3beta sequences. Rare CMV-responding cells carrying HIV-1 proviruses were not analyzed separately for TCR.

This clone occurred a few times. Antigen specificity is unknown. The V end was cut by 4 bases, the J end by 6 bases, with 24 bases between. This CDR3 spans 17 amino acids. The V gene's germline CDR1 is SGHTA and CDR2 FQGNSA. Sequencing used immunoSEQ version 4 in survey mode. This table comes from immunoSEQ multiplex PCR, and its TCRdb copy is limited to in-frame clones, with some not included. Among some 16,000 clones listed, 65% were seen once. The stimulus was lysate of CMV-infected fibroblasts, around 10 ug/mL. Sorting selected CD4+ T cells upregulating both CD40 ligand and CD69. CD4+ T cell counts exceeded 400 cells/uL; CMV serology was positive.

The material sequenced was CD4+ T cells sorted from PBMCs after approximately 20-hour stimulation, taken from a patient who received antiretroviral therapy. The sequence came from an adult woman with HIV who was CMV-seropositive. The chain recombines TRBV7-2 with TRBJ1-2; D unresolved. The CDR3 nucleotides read TGTGCCAGCAGCTCAGAACCCGACACTGCGATGCGGAATGGCTACACCTTC. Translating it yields CASSSEPDTAMRNGYTF. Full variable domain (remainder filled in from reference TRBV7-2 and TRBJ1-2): GAGVSQSPSNKVTEKGKDVELRCDPISGHTALYWYRQSLGQGLEFLIYFQGNSAPDKSGLPSDRFSAERTGGSVSTLTIQRTQQEDSAVYLCASSSEPDTAMRNGYTFGSGTRLTVV.